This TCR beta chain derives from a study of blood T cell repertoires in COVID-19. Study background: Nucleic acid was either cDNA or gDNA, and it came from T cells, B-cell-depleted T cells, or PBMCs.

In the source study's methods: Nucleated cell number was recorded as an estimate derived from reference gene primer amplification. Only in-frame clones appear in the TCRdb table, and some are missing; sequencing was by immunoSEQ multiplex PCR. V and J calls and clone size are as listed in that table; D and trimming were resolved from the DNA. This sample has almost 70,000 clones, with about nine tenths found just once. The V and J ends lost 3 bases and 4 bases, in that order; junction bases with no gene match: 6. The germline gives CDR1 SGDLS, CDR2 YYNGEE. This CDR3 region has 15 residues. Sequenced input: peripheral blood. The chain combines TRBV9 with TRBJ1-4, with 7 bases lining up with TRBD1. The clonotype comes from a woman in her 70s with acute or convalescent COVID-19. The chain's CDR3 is CASSAGDRLNEKLFF. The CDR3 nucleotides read TGTGCCAGCAGCGCCGGGGACAGACTTAATGAAAAACTGTTTTTT.